These 30 T cell receptor beta chains share one sample of origin, sequenced in a study of blood T cells in healthy people across ages. The use of a sample-barcoded 5' primer and a J-beta primer mix characterized a second PCR of roughly 6 to 11 cycles. Each CDR3 protein is one row after TCRdb ran MiXCR on the 5' RACE reads. This table has over 950,000 distinct CDR3 sequences, around two fifths appearing once. Sequencing was performed on blood. These receptors were obtained from a man between 18 and 29 years old in good health.

The chain is built from TRBV15 and TRBJ2-3; unclear D gene. The CDR3 extends over 15 amino acids. V lost 0 bases and J lost 3, with 10 bases in between. Germline assignment: CDR1 LNHNV and CDR2 YYDKDF (reference sequence). As DNA, the CDR3 is TGTGCCACCAGCAGAGATAGAATGGGGACAGATACGCAGTATTTT. Its protein product is CATSRDRMGTDTQYF.

The CDR3 protein is CASSEYFLSPGQNTDTQYF. The CDR3 DNA sequence: TGTGCCAGCAGTGAATATTTTCTATCTCCGGGACAGAACACAGATACGCAGTATTTT. This chain connects TRBV25-1 to TRBJ2-3, with TRBD1 matching over 7 bases. Germline V gene lookup returns CDR1 MGHDK and CDR2 SYGVNS. The CDR3 sequence is 19 residues long. V lost 0 bases and J lost 2; bases outside the gene matches: 14.

The chain recombines TRBV2 with TRBJ2-3; possible D gene TRBD2, 5 bases. From germline, CDR1 is SNHLY and CDR2 FYNNEI. The CDR3 runs 16 residues. Trimming pared 6 bases from V and 3 bases from J, leaving 19 bases between. The CDR3 DNA follows: TGTGCCAGCAGGAGGGCACCAGCTAAAAGGACAGATACGCAGTATTTT. Its protein product is CASRRAPAKRTDTQYF.

CDR3 coding DNA: TGTGCCACCAGTGACCACAGGGGTTTCTCCTACAATGAGCAGTACTTC. Amino acid sequence: CATSDHRGFSYNEQYF. This rearrangement joins TRBV24-1 to TRBJ2-5; 7 positions agree with TRBD1. The CDR3 covers 16 residues. With V trimmed by 4 bases and J by 11 bases, 18 bases remained unmatched. Germline V CDR1 and CDR2: KGHDR, SFDVKD.

This clonotype was counted between two and nine times. The chain has TRBV20-1 and TRBJ2-3; 10 nucleotides agree with TRBD2. The CDR3 extends over 13 amino acids. The germline V gene has CDR1 DFQATT and CDR2 SNEGSKA (reference sequence). V lost 7 bases and J lost 2; bases outside the gene matches: 3. CDR3 region: CSVLAGATDTQYF. The DNA for the CDR3 is TGCAGTGTTCTAGCGGGGGCCACAGATACGCAGTATTTT.

This clonotype turned up a few times. This chain connects TRBV27 to TRBJ2-5; 10 bases agree with TRBD2. Looked up from germline, CDR1 is MNHEY and CDR2 is SMNVEV (reference sequence). CDR3 length: 16 amino acids. Trimming removed 5 bases from V and 2 bases from J; junction bases left unmatched: 8. CDR3 sequence: CASSPLGLAAQETQYF. DNA of the CDR3: TGTGCCAGCAGTCCCCTTGGACTAGCGGCTCAAGAGACCCAGTACTTC.

The chain couples TRBV25-1 to TRBJ2-1; D perhaps matches TRBD2 (6 bases). From germline, CDR1 is MGHDK and CDR2 SYGVNS. Trimming removed 8 bases from V and 7 bases from J, with 18 bases in between. The CDR3 spans 14 residues. CDR3 bases: TGTGCCAGCCATAGGAGCGGGTTAGGGAATGAGCAGTTCTTC. Residues: CASHRSGLGNEQFF.

This clonotype came up once. This chain joins TRBV30 and TRBJ1-1; tentative D call: TRBD1 (6 bases). Germline V lookup: CDR1 GTSNPN, CDR2 SVGIG (reference sequence). This CDR3 has 14 amino acids. V was clipped by 0 bases and J by 3 bases, with 11 bases between them. The CDR3 DNA reads TGTGCCTGGAGTGTAACAGGGTCCCACACTGAAGCTTTCTTT. It encodes CAWSVTGSHTEAFF.

The chain recombines TRBV28 with TRBJ1-2; D gene ambiguous. The germline CDR1 and CDR2 sequences are MDHEN and SYDVKM. The CDR3 contains 12 residues. With 3 bases removed from V and 6 bases from J, the gap between germline ends came to 8 bases. The CDR3 here is CASSFRPHGYTF. Here the CDR3 DNA reads TGTGCCAGCAGTTTCAGGCCCCATGGCTACACCTTC.

As to this clonotype: Its ends do not fully match the called genes, so a read error is possible. The chain uses TRBV20-1 and TRBJ1-1, with no clear D. In germline, CDR1 is DFQATT, CDR2 SNEGSKA (reference sequence). The CDR3 is made up of 12 amino acids. DNA of the CDR3: TGCAGTACTAGTTACAGAGACACTGAAGCTTTCTTT. Protein: CSTSYRDTEAFF.

The chain is built from TRBV6-6 and TRBJ2-1; TRBD2 matches 10 bases. V was pared by 4 bases and J by 2 bases, with 5 bases of the junction left unmatched. CDR1 is MNHNY, CDR2 SVGAGI, per germline (reference sequence). This CDR3 contains 16 residues. In DNA form, the CDR3 reads TGTGCCAGCAGTTCCATAGCGGGGGGTACCTACAATGAGCAGTTCTTC. This gives the protein CASSSIAGGTYNEQFF.

This clonotype was counted between two and nine times. This chain uses TRBV28 with TRBJ1-4; D is possibly TRBD1 (6 bases). Trimming pared 2 bases from V and 5 bases from J, leaving 18 bases between. There are 17 residues in the CDR3. CDR1 MDHEN and CDR2 SYDVKM come from the germline V gene. In nucleotides, the CDR3 is TGTGCCAGCAGTTTAAACTTCGGCGGCAGGGGAAATGAAAAACTGTTTTTT. Its protein is CASSLNFGGRGNEKLFF.

This chain connects TRBV3-1 to TRBJ2-1; D might be TRBD2 (6 bases). Trimming left V 2 bases short and J 15 bases short, with 14 bases between. Germline CDR1 LGHDT, CDR2 YNNKEL (reference sequence). The CDR3 has 12 residues. This chain's CDR3 is CASSQTWTKAFF. The DNA of the CDR3 is TGTGCCAGCAGCCAAACATGGACTAAGGCGTTCTTC.

Regarding this clonotype: One end of the junction does not line up with germline, which may come from a read error. The rearrangement links TRBV20-1 to TRBJ2-2, with a weak D call TRBD2 (6 bases). The CDR3 consists of 13 residues. Germline V gives CDR1 DFQATT, CDR2 SNEGSKA (reference sequence). The CDR3 loop is CSASRRVSGELFF. The CDR3 DNA follows: TGCAGCGCTAGTAGGAGGGTGAGCGGGGAGCTGTTTTTT.

V gene TRBV5-5 combines with J gene TRBJ1-6, with D hard to call. The V gene lost 6 bases and the J gene lost 0 bases, with 16 bases spanning the gap. This CDR3 has 17 amino acids. The germline CDR1 and CDR2 sequences are SGHKS and YYEKEE (reference sequence). The CDR3 nucleotides are TGTGCCAGCACTCTGGACGGGTTAAGCTCCTATAATTCACCCCTCCACTTT. It encodes CASTLDGLSSYNSPLHF.

The chain joins TRBV10-2 to TRBJ2-4; 9 nucleotides match TRBD1. The junction had 15 bases not matched to a gene; V was cut back by 2 bases and J by 13 bases. Germline values: CDR1 WSHSY, CDR2 SAAADI. The CDR3 sequence is 16 residues long. This CDR3 reads CASSEQQGARYNEQYF. DNA of the CDR3: TGCGCCAGCAGTGAGCAACAGGGGGCGAGGTACAATGAGCAGTACTTC.

This clonotype was counted between two and nine times. The chain links TRBV7-9 to TRBJ1-4; 9 positions agree with TRBD1. This CDR3 is built from 14 residues. After removal of 5 bases from V and 8 bases from J, the junction contained 6 bases not matched to a gene. Germline values: CDR1 SEHNR, CDR2 FQNEAQ (reference sequence). The CDR3 sequence: CASSTRTGVEKLFF. As DNA, the CDR3 is TGTGCCAGCAGCACCCGGACAGGGGTCGAAAAACTGTTTTTT.

The gene calls are TRBV7-9 and TRBJ2-1, with D uncertain. Germline CDR1 and CDR2: SEHNR and FQNEAQ (reference sequence). This CDR3 has 14 residues. Trimming stripped 3 bases from V and 6 bases from J, with 12 bases between. The CDR3 DNA follows: TGTGCCAGCAGCTTTGCGTGGCTAGGCAATGAGCAGTTCTTC. Its protein is CASSFAWLGNEQFF.

The V call is TRBV6-5, the J call TRBJ2-3; no firm D call. Germline V gene lookup returns CDR1 MNHEY and CDR2 SVGAGI. The CDR3 consists of 13 residues. Trimming removed 5 bases from V and 6 bases from J, with 12 bases in between. The CDR3 here is CASSNGPGDTQYF. The CDR3 DNA reads as TGTGCCAGCAGTAATGGACCAGGCGATACGCAGTATTTT.

The chain carries TRBV7-2 and TRBJ2-7; the D gene is possibly TRBD1 (6 bases). Per germline, CDR1 SGHTA and CDR2 FQGNSA. The CDR3 has 16 residues. Trimming shortened V by 3 bases and J by 7 bases, and 22 bases separated the two germline ends. The DNA for the CDR3 is TGTGCCAGCAGCTTTACCACAGGGTTGGGGCACAATGAGCAGTACTTC. Encoded protein: CASSFTTGLGHNEQYF.

The chain joins TRBV7-9 to TRBJ2-1, with 11 bases identical to TRBD2. The CDR3 is made up of 14 amino acids. With 8 bases clipped from V and 6 bases from J, the junction kept 6 bases outside the gene matches. Germline V gene lookup returns CDR1 SEHNR and CDR2 FQNEAQ (reference sequence). The DNA of the CDR3 is TGTGCCAGCGCGGGGACTAGCGGTTTCAATGAGCAGTTCTTC. This codes for CASAGTSGFNEQFF.

Concerning this clonotype: This may arise from a read error, as a much more abundant clone is one base away. This rearrangement joins TRBV20-1 to TRBJ2-1; possibly TRBD2 for D (5 bases). Germline CDR1 reads DFQATT; CDR2 reads SNEGSKA (reference sequence). V lost 2 bases and J 12 bases, leaving 11 bases between the germline ends. CDR3 length: 11 residues. The CDR3 coding sequence is TGCAGTGCTAGACGGGATGATGGGCAGTTCTTC. Amino acid sequence: CSARRDDGQFF.

This clonotype was seen a few times. The rearrangement uses TRBV29-1 and TRBJ2-1, with 10 bases identical to TRBD1. Looked up from germline, CDR1 is SQVTM and CDR2 is ANQGSEA. With 7 bases clipped from V and 9 bases from J, the junction kept 9 bases outside the gene matches. CDR3 size: 13 residues. As DNA, the CDR3 is TGCAGCGCTGGGGACAGGGGTGAGGGTGAGCAGTTCTTC. Translating it yields CSAGDRGEGEQFF.

The chain couples TRBV20-1 to TRBJ2-2; weak D call: TRBD2 (6 bases). The V gene's germline CDR1 is DFQATT and CDR2 SNEGSKA (reference sequence). There are 15 residues in the CDR3. V lost 3 bases and J 2 bases, leaving 13 bases between the germline ends. As DNA, the CDR3 is TGCAGTGCTAGGGACGGGACTTTCAACACCGGGGAGCTGTTTTTT. Translated: CSARDGTFNTGELFF.

This clonotype was seen many times. V and J are TRBV20-1 and TRBJ2-7, with TRBD1 as a possible D gene (5 bases). Germline-derived CDR1 and CDR2 are DFQATT and SNEGSKA (reference sequence). Trimming shortened V by 1 base and J by 3 bases, and 25 bases separated the two germline ends. The CDR3 is 18 residues long. The DNA for the CDR3 is TGCAGTGCTAGAGTTGACGGTATCGCCCAGGGTCGGATCTACGAGCAGTACTTC. Its protein product is CSARVDGIAQGRIYEQYF.

The chain links TRBV7-2 to TRBJ2-7; 7 bases match TRBD2. The germline CDR1 and CDR2 sequences are SGHTA and FQGNSA. The junction had 8 bases not matched to a gene; V was cut back by 5 bases and J by 4 bases. CDR3 size: 14 residues. DNA for the CDR3: TGTGCCAGCAGCCAAGCGGGACTGGTATACGAGCAGTACTTC. It codes for CASSQAGLVYEQYF.

J is TRBJ2-7 and V is TRBV5-6; the D is unclear. The CDR3 extends over 14 amino acids. Trimming left V 0 bases short and J 2 bases short, with 9 bases between. Germline V gene sequence: CDR1 SGHDT, CDR2 YYEEEE. The CDR3: CASSLDRVTYEQYF. CDR3 in DNA: TGTGCCAGCAGCTTGGATCGGGTCACCTACGAGCAGTACTTC.

The chain has TRBV25-1 and TRBJ1-1; 9 bases are a match to TRBD1. The CDR3 consists of 15 residues. The V and J ends lost 3 bases and 5 bases, in that order; junction bases with no gene match: 7. The V gene's germline CDR1 is MGHDK and CDR2 SYGVNS. CDR3 in DNA: TGTGCCAGCAGTGAGTCGGACAGGGGTGGTACTGAAGCTTTCTTT. Amino acids: CASSESDRGGTEAFF.

The chain recombines TRBV14 with TRBJ1-4, with TRBD1 as a possible D gene (5 bases). The germline V and J ends were trimmed by 1 base and 2 bases, with 17 bases remaining between them. The CDR3 runs 18 residues. Germline assignment: CDR1 SGHDN and CDR2 FVKESK. CDR3 in amino acids: CASSQGLPGYGTNEKLFF. The CDR3 nucleotides read TGTGCCAGCAGCCAAGGCCTTCCAGGGTACGGCACTAATGAAAAACTGTTTTTT.

This clonotype was seen more than once but under ten times. The chain carries TRBV7-8 and TRBJ1-4; 7 bases agree with TRBD1. This CDR3 is built from 15 residues. V lost 10 bases to trimming and J lost 0 bases; unmatched junction nucleotides: 8. Germline V gene data show CDR1 as SGHVS and CDR2 as FQNEAQ. The chain's CDR3 is CAIKLQGPTNEKLFF. In DNA, the CDR3 is TGTGCCATCAAGCTACAGGGGCCAACTAATGAAAAACTGTTTTTT.